Listed below are T cell receptor beta chains from one sample, sequenced in a study of beta chain features in type 1 diabetes. Profiled with immunoSEQ multiplex PCR; TCRdb holds only in-frame clones, not every one. The table has 600,000 or so clones, around an eighth seen once; the top ten hold nearly 0.04%. Specimen: naive CD4+ T cells from blood. These receptors all come from a young man with type 1 diabetes. Each CDR3 is given with its conserved first and last residue. Each record gives: V gene, D gene, J gene, clone size, CDR3 DNA, CDR3 protein. The D gene is left open where the match is weak. The size of a clone is reported for some rows only, either as once, few or many, or as a class for expanded clones.

TRBV7-2	-	TRBJ2-5	few	TGTGCCAGCAGCTTAGATGGGGCGTACAGGGTCGAGGAGACCCAGTACTTC	CASSLDGAYRVEETQYF
TRBV5-1	-	TRBJ1-4	-	TGCGCCAGCAGCTTCACAGGGAGTGAAAAACTGTTTTTT	CASSFTGSEKLFF
TRBV2	-	TRBJ1-2	-	TGTGCCAGCAGTGATCCCGACAGGTCGAACATTGATGGCTACACCTTC	CASSDPDRSNIDGYTF
TRBV30	TRBD1	TRBJ1-2	few	TGTGCCTGGAGTTCTACAGGGGAGGGCTACACCTTC	CAWSSTGEGYTF
TRBV13	-	TRBJ1-4	-	TGTGCCAGCAGCTTGTCGACCCCTGGTGAAAAACTGTTTTTT	CASSLSTPGEKLFF
TRBV7-2	-	TRBJ2-6	-	TGTGCCAGCAGTCCCGGGGCTGGGGCCAACGTCCTGACTTTC	CASSPGAGANVLTF
TRBV30	-	TRBJ1-4	once	TGTGCCTGGAGTGCTAAGGGACTTGAAAAACTGTTTTTT	CAWSAKGLEKLFF
TRBV7-9	TRBD2	TRBJ2-1	few	TGTGCCAGCAGCTTAGGGACGGGGACTATCCGAGGGGATGAGCAGTTCTTC	CASSLGTGTIRGDEQFF
TRBV2	-	TRBJ2-4	-	TGTGCCAGCAGTGAGCAAGGGGCCAAAAACATTCAGTACTTC	CASSEQGAKNIQYF
TRBV5-6	-	TRBJ2-6	few	TGTGCCAGCAGCTTGTACAGCCCCGTCTCTGGGGCCAACGTCCTGACTTTC	CASSLYSPVSGANVLTF
TRBV5-1	TRBD1	TRBJ2-5	-	TGCGCCAGCAGCCCAACGACAGGGACCCGGGGAGAGACCCAGTACTTC	CASSPTTGTRGETQYF
TRBV29-1	TRBD1	TRBJ1-2	few	TGCAGCGTTGAAAAAACAGGGGGTAGTGGCTACACCTTC	CSVEKTGGSGYTF
TRBV30	TRBD1	TRBJ2-2	-	TGTGCCTTACGCGGGACAGGGTCCACCGGGGAGCTGTTTTTT	CALRGTGSTGELFF
TRBV30	-	TRBJ1-3	few	TGTGCCTGGAGCCGGGATTTCTCTGGAAACACCATATATTTT	CAWSRDFSGNTIYF
TRBV29-1	-	TRBJ1-2	-	TGCAGCGCCGCCAGGCTTTCTGGCTACACCTTC	CSAARLSGYTF